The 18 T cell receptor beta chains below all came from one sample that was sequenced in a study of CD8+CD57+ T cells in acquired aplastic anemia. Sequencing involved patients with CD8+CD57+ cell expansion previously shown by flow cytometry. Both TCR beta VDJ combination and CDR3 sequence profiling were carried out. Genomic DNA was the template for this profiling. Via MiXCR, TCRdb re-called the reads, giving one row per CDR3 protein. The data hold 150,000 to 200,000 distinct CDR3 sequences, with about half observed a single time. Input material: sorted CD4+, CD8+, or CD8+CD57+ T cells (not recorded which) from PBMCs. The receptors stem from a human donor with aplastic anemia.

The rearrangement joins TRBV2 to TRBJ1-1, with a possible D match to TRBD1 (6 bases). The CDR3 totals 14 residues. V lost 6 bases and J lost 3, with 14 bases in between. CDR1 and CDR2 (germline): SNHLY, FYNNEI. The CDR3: CASRRGARDTEAFF. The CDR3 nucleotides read TGTGCCAGCAGACGGGGGGCGCGGGACACTGAAGCTTTCTTT.

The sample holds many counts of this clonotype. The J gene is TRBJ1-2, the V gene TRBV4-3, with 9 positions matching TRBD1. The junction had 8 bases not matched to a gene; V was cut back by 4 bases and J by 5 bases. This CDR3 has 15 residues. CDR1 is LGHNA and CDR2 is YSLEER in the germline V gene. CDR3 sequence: CASSPRTGEGYGYTF. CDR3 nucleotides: TGCGCCAGCAGCCCGCGGACAGGGGAGGGGTATGGCTACACCTTC.

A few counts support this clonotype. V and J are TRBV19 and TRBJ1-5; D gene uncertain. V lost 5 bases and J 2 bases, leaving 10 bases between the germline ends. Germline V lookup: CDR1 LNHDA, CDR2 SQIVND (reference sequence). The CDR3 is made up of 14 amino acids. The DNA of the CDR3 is TGTGCCAGTAGTGGGCAGTCTGGCAATCAGCCCCAGCATTTT. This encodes CASSGQSGNQPQHF.

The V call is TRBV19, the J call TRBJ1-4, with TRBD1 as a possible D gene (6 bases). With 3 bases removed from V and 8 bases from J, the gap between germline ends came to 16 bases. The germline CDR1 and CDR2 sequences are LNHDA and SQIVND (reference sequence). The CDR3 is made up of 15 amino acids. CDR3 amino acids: CASSIGTGLNEKLFF. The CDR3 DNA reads TGTGCCAGTAGTATTGGTACAGGGCTAAACGAAAAACTGTTTTTT.

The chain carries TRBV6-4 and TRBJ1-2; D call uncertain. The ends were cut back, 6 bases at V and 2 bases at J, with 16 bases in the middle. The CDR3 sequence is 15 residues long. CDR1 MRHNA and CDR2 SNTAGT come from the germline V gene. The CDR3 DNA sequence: TGTGCCAGCAGACCAGATTGGACGGGGAACTATGGCTACACCTTC. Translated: CASRPDWTGNYGYTF.

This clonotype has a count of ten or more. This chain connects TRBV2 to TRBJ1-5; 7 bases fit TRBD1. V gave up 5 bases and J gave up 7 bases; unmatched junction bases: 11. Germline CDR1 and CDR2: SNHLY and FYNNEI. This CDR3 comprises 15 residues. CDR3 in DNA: TGTGCCAGCAGTAGACAGGGTTTGTCTAAACAGCCCCAGCATTTT. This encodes CASSRQGLSKQPQHF.

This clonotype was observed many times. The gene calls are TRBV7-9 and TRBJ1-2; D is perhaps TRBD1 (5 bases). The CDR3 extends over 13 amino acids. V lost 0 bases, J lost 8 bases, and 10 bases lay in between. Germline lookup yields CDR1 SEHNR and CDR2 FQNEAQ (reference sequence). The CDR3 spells CASSLAGVEGYTF. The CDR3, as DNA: TGTGCCAGCAGCTTAGCAGGGGTTGAGGGCTACACCTTC.

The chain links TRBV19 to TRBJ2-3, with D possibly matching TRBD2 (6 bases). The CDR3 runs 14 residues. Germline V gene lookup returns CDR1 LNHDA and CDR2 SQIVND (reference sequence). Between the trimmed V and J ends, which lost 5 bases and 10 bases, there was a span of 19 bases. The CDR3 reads CASSLGTLALAQYF. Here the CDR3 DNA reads TGTGCCAGTAGTCTCGGGACTTTAGCGTTGGCGCAGTATTTT. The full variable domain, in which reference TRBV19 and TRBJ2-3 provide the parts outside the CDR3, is DGGITQSPKYLFRKEGQNVTLSCEQNLNHDAMYWYRQDPGQGLRLIYYSQIVNDFQKGDIAEGYSVSREKKESFPLTVTSAQKNPTAFYLCASSLGTLALAQYFGPGTRLTVL.

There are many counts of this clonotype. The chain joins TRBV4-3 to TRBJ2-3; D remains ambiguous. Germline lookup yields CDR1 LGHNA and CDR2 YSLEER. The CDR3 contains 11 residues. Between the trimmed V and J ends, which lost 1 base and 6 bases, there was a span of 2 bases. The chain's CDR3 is CASSQGDTQYF. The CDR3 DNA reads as TGCGCCAGCAGCCAAGGGGATACGCAGTATTTT.

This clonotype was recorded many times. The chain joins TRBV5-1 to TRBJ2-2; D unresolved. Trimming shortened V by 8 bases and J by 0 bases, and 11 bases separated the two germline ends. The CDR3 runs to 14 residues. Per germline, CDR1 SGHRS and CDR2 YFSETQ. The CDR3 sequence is CASSLEPNTGELFF. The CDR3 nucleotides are TGCGCCAGTTCCCTCGAACCGAACACCGGGGAGCTGTTTTTT.

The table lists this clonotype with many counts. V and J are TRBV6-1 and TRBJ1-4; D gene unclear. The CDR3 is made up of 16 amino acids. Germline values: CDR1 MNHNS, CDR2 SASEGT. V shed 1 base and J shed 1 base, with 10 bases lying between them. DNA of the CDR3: TGTGCCAGCAGTGAAGTCGCGGCGCGAACTAATGAAAAACTGTTTTTT. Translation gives CASSEVAARTNEKLFF.

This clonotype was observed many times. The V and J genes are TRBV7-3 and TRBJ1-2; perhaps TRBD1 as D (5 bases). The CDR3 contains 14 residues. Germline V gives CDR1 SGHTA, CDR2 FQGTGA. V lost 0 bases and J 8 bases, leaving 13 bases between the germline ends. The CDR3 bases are TGTGCCAGCAGCTTAACGGTTGGGGGGGACGGCTACACCTTC. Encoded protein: CASSLTVGGDGYTF. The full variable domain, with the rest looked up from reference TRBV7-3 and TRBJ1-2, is GAGVSQTPSNKVTEKGKYVELRCDPISGHTALYWYRQSLGQGPEFLIYFQGTGAADDSGLPNDRFFAVRPEGSVSTLKIQRTERGDSAVYLCASSLTVGGDGYTFGSGTRLTVV.

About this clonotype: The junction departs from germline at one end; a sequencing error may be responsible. The CDR3 DNA reads as TGTGCCAGCTCTCTCACACGTAACCATGGCTACACCTTC. Its protein product is CASSLTRNHGYTF. The genes are TRBV18 and TRBJ1-2; D call uncertain. In germline, CDR1 is KGHSH, CDR2 LQKENI. The length of the CDR3 is 13 residues.

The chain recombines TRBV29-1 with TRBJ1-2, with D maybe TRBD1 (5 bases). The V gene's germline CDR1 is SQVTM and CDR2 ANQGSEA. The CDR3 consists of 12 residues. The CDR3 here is CRWGRLDYGYTF. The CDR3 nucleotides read TGCAGATGGGGACGTCTTGACTATGGCTACACCTTC.

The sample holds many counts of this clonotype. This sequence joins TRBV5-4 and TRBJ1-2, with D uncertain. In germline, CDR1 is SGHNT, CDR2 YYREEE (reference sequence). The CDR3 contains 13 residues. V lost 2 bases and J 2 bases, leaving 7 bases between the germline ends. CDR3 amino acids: CASSFPSNYGYTF. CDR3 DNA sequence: TGTGCCAGCAGCTTTCCCTCGAACTATGGCTACACCTTC.

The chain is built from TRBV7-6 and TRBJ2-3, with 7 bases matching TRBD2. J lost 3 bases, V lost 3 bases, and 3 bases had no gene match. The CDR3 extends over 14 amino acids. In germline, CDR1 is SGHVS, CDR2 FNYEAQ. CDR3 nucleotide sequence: TGTGCCAGCAGCTTTATAGCGGGTACAGATACGCAGTATTTT. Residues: CASSFIAGTDTQYF.

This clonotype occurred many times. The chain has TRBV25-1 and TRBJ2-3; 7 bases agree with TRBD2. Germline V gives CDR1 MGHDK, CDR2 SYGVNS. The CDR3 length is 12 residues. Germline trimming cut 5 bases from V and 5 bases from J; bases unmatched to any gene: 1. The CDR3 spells CASSTSVDTQYF. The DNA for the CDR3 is TGTGCCAGCAGTACTAGCGTAGATACGCAGTATTTT.

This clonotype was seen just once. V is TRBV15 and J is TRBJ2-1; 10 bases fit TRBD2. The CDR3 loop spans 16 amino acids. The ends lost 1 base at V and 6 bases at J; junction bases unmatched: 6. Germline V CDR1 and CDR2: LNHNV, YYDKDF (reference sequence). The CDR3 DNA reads TGTGCCACCAGCAGAGGAGGTAGCGGGAGGAGCAATGAGCAGTTCTTC. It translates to CATSRGGSGRSNEQFF. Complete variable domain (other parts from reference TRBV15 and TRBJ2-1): DAMVIQNPRYQVTQFGKPVTLSCSQTLNHNVMYWYQQKSSQAPKLLFHYYDKDFNNEADTPDNFQSRRPNTSFCFLDIRSPGLGDTAMYLCATSRGGSGRSNEQFFGPGTRLTVL.